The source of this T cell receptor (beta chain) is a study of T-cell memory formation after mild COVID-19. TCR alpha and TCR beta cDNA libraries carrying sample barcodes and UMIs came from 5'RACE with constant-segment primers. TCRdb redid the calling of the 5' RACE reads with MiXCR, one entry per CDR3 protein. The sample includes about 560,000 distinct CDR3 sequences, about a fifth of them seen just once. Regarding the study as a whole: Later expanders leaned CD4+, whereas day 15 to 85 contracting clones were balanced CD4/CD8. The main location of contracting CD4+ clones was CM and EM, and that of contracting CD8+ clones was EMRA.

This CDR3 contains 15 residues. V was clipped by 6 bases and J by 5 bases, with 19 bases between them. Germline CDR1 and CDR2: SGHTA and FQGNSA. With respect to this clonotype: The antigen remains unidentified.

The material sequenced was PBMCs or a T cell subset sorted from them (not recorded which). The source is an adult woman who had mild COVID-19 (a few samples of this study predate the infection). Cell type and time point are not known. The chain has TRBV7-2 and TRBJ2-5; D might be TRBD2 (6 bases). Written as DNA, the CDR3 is TGTGCCAGCAGACTTAGACTAGTCGGAGGCGAGACCCAGTACTTC. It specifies CASRLRLVGGETQYF. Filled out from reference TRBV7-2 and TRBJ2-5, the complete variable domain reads GAGVSQSPSNKVTEKGKDVELRCDPISGHTALYWYRQSLGQGLEFLIYFQGNSAPDKSGLPSDRFSAERTGGSVSTLTIQRTQQEDSAVYLCASRLRLVGGETQYFGPGTRLLVL.